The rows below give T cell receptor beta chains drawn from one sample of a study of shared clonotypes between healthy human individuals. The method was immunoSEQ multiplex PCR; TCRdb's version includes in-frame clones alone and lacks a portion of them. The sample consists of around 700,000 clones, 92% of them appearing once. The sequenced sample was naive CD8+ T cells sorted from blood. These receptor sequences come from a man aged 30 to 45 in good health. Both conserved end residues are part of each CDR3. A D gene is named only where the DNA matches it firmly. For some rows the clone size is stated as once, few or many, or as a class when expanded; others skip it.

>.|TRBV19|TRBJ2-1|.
TGTGCCAGTAGTATCGCCCCCAATGAGCAGTTCTTC
CASSIAPNEQFF
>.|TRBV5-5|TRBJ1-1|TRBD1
TGTGCCAGCAGCTTGGATGGGGACAGTGGCACTGAAGCTTTCTTT
CASSLDGDSGTEAFF
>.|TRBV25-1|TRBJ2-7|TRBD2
TGTGCCAGCAGTGGTAGCGGGAGGTTTTTCTACGAGCAGTACTTC
CASSGSGRFFYEQYF
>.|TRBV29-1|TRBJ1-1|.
TGCAGCGTTGAAGAGGGAACGAACACTGAAGCTTTCTTT
CSVEEGTNTEAFF
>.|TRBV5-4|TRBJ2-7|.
TGTGCCAGCAGCTTGTCGGGCGCAGAAACCTACGAGCAGTACTTC
CASSLSGAETYEQYF
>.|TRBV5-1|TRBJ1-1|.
TGCGCCAGCAGCTGGGAGGTGGGTTCCCTCAATGAAGCTTTCTTT
CASSWEVGSLNEAFF
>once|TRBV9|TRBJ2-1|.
TGTGCCAGCAGCGTAGGAGGGGACCGCTCCTACAATGAGCAGTTCTTC
CASSVGGDRSYNEQFF
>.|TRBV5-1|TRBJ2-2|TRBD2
TGCGCCAGCAGCTCCGGACTAGCGGGAGGCATAGCCGGGGAGCTGTTTTTT
CASSSGLAGGIAGELFF
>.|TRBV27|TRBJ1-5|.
TGTGCCAGCAGCCCCCTCGTCGGCAATCAGCCCCAGCATTTT
CASSPLVGNQPQHF
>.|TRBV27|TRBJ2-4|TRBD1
TGTGCCAGCGGCACAGGGGTTGGAGTGGGCAAAAACATTCAGTACTTC
CASGTGVGVGKNIQYF
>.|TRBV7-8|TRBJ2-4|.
TGTGCCAGCAGCCCTCAGGGGGGGGCGGTAAACATTCAGTACTTC
CASSPQGGAVNIQYF
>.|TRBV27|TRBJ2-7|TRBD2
TGTGCCAGCAGTTTATCGGGAGGGCCCCGTAGATACTACGAGCAGTACTTC
CASSLSGGPRRYYEQYF
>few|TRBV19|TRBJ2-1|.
TGTGCCAGTAGTATGGGCGGAAGCTCCTACAATGAGCAGTTCTTC
CASSMGGSSYNEQFF
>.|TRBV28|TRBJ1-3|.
TGTGCCAGCAGGCTTGGGTTGGGGGCCTCTGGAAACACCATATATTTT
CASRLGLGASGNTIYF
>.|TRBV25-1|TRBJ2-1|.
TGTGCCAGCAGTGGGCTGGCACAAGGGGACGAGCAGTTCTTC
CASSGLAQGDEQFF
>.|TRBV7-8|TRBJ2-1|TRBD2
TGTGCCAGCAGCTCTAGCGGGGTGTACAATGAGCAGTTCTTC
CASSSSGVYNEQFF
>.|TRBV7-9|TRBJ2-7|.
TGTGCCTCGGACGGAGGGGACGAGCAGTACTTC
CASDGGDEQYF
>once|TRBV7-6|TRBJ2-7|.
TGTGCCAGCAGCTTAGGTACCGGGACGGTGCTCAACGAGCAGTACTTC
CASSLGTGTVLNEQYF
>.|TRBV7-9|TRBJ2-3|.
TGTGCCAGCAGCTTGGTATTTGGTAGCACAGATACGCAGTATTTT
CASSLVFGSTDTQYF
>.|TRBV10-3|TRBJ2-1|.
TGTGCCATCAGGGACATAAGCGATGAGCAGTTCTTC
CAIRDISDEQFF
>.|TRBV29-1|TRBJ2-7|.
TGCAGCGTTGAATATGGGGGCGTTGGGACCTACGAGCAGTACTTC
CSVEYGGVGTYEQYF
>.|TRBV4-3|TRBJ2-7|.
TGCGCCAGCAGCCAAGAGGACAGTCCGGCCTACGAGCAGTACTTC
CASSQEDSPAYEQYF
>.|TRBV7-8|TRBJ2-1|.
TGTGCCAGCAGCTCGACTGGTATAAGTTACAATGAGCAGTTCTTC
CASSSTGISYNEQFF
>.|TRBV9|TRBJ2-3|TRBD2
TGTGCCAGCAGCGTAGATAGCGGGAGGGCCTCAGATACGCAGTATTTT
CASSVDSGRASDTQYF
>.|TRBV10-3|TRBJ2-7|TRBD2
TGTGCCATCAGTGAGTCGAGCGGGGCCGTATACTACGAGCAGTACTTC
CAISESSGAVYYEQYF
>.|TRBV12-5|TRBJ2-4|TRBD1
TGTGCTAACCCGGGGACAGGGAAACACATTCAGTACTTC
CANPGTGKHIQYF
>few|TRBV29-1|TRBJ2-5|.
TGCAGCGTTGAATTCCGTAGGACCCAGTACTTC
CSVEFRRTQYF
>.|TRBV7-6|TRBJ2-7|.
TGTGCCAGCAGCTTAGGCTCCTACGAGCAGTACTTC
CASSLGSYEQYF
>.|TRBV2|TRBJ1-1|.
TGTGCCAGCAGACCTCAGCCGGCAGTGAACACTGAAGCTTTCTTT
CASRPQPAVNTEAFF
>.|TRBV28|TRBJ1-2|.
TGTGCCAGCAGTCTTTCCGGGACATCAAACTATGGCTACACCTTC
CASSLSGTSNYGYTF
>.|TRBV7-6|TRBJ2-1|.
TGTGCCAGCACTTGGACCCCGGCAGGCCATGGTGAGCAGTTCTTC
CASTWTPAGHGEQFF
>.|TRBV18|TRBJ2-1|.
TGTGCCAGCTCACCAAATGATTGGGGAACTAACAATGAGCAGTTCTTC
CASSPNDWGTNNEQFF
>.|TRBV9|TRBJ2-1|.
TGTGCCAGCAGCGTAGGAGGGGGGGGCCCCTACAATGAGCAGTTCTTC
CASSVGGGGPYNEQFF
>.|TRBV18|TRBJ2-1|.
TGTGCCAGCTCACCAGGGGCTAGCAGCTACAATGAGCAGTTCTTC
CASSPGASSYNEQFF
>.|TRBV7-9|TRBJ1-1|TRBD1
TGTGCCACACGACAGGGTTATGGTGAAGCTTTCTTT
CATRQGYGEAFF
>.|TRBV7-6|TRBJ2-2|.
TGTGCCAGCAGCTCCCCCTCCCACGGAACCGGGGAGCTGTTTTTT
CASSSPSHGTGELFF
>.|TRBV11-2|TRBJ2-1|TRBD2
TGTGCCAGCAGCTCCCCTACTAGCGCCTACAATGAGCAGTTCTTC
CASSSPTSAYNEQFF
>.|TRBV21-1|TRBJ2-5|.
TGTGCCAGCAGTTCTAGCGGGAGCGAAGAGACCCAGTACTTC
CASSSSGSEETQYF
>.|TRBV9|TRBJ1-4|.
TGTGCCAGCAGCCCAGAGGGGACCACTAATGAAAAACTGTTTTTT
CASSPEGTTNEKLFF
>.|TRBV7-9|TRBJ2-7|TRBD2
TGTGCCAGCAGCTTATCTCTAGCGGGAGCCCACGAGCAGTACTTC
CASSLSLAGAHEQYF
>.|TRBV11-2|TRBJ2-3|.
TGTGCCAGCAGCTTAAGAGCGGAGTTCACAGATACGCAGTATTTT
CASSLRAEFTDTQYF
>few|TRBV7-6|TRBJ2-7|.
TGTGCCAGCAGCCGGCCGACAGTGGGTCCGAACCCTTCCTACGAGCAGTACTTC
CASSRPTVGPNPSYEQYF
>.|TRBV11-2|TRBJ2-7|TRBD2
TGTGCCAGCAGCACAAGGACTAGCGGGGGTTCCTACGAGCAGTACTTC
CASSTRTSGGSYEQYF
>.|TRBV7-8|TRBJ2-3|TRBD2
TGTGCCAGCAGCTCACCTAGCAGGCGGGAGAGGGGCACAGATACGCAGTATTTT
CASSSPSRRERGTDTQYF
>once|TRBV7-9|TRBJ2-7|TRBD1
TGTGCCAGCAGCCCAGGGGGTGAAATGGAGCAGTACTTC
CASSPGGEMEQYF
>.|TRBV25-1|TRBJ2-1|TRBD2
TGTGCCAGCAGTATTACCGGGACTAGCGGAAAATCCTACAATGAGCAGTTCTTC
CASSITGTSGKSYNEQFF
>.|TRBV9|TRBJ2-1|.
TGTGCCAGCAGTGCAGACTATGAGCAGTTCTTC
CASSADYEQFF
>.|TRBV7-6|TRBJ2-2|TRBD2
TGTGCCAGCAGCCCTACGACTAGCGGGAGGGGGGAGCTGTTTTTT
CASSPTTSGRGELFF
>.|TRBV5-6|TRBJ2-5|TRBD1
TGTGCCAGCAGCTTGGGACCCGGGACAGGGGGCCGGGAGACCCAGTACTTC
CASSLGPGTGGRETQYF
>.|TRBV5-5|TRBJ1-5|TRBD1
TGTGCCAGCAGCGTGGACAGGGTGAATCAGCCCCAGCATTTT
CASSVDRVNQPQHF
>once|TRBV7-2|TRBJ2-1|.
TGTGCCAGCAGCTTGGGGCACAATGAGCAGTTCTTC
CASSLGHNEQFF
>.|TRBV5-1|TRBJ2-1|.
TGCGCCAGCAGGGGGGGCCTTGAAGTCGAGCAGTTCTTC
CASRGGLEVEQFF
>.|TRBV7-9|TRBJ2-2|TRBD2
TGTGCCAGCAGCTCGAGGGATCTAGCGGGTTCGAACACCGGGGAGCTGTTTTTT
CASSSRDLAGSNTGELFF
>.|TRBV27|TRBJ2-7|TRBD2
TGTGCCAGCAGTTTTGGGCTAGCGGCGTACGAGCAGTACTTC
CASSFGLAAYEQYF
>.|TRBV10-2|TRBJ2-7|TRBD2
TGCGCCAGCTTAGCGGGGCTGACCTACGAGCAGTACTTC
CASLAGLTYEQYF
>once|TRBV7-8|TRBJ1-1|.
TGTGCCAGCAGCCTGTACACTGAAGCTTTCTTT
CASSLYTEAFF
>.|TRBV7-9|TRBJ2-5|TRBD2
TGTGCCAGCAGCTTACGGTCTAGCGGGAGGAATGGGCAAGAGACCCAGTACTTC
CASSLRSSGRNGQETQYF
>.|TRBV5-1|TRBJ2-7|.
TGCGCCAGCAGCTTGGCCACCTCAGGGGGGAGCTCCTACGAGCAGTACTTC
CASSLATSGGSSYEQYF